The 24 T cell receptor beta chains in this list originate from one sample, sequenced in a study of cytomegalovirus exposure and HLA in healthy donors. PCR used 60 Vbeta primers and 13 Jbeta primers. The data were produced by immunoSEQ multiplex PCR, yet TCRdb's version contains in-frame clones alone and is incomplete. With roughly 80,000 clones in the sample, the ten largest clones hold around 0.6%. Sample: PBMCs. Source of these receptors: a man in his fifties or sixties in good health and CMV-seronegative.

The J gene is TRBJ1-4, the V gene TRBV6-1, with a tentative D call TRBD1 (6 bases). With 11 bases removed from V and 4 bases from J, the gap between germline ends came to 14 bases. Germline lookup yields CDR1 MNHNS and CDR2 SASEGT. The CDR3 spans 13 residues. Written as DNA, the CDR3 is TGTGCCTCCCACAGGGCAAGTAATGAAAAACTGTTTTTT. Translating gives CASHRASNEKLFF.

V is TRBV29-1 and J is TRBJ1-1; no clear D gene. Trimming shortened V by 1 base and J by 6 bases, and 12 bases separated the two germline ends. The CDR3 runs 13 residues. CDR1 SQVTM and CDR2 ANQGSEA come from the germline V gene. The CDR3 sequence is CSVEVPGLAEAFF. The CDR3 DNA reads TGCAGCGTTGAAGTCCCAGGCCTCGCTGAAGCTTTCTTT.

The rearrangement joins TRBV5-6 to TRBJ2-7; TRBD1 matches 9 bases. After removal of 0 bases from V and 4 bases from J, the junction contained 5 bases not matched to a gene. The CDR3 has 15 amino acids. Germline values: CDR1 SGHDT, CDR2 YYEEEE. The CDR3 sequence: CASSLAQGAPYEQYF. The CDR3 nucleotides are TGTGCCAGCAGCTTGGCACAGGGGGCCCCTTACGAGCAGTACTTC.

This sequence joins TRBV6-5 and TRBJ2-3; D is undetermined. Germline assignment: CDR1 MNHEY and CDR2 SVGAGI. The V end was cut by 5 bases, the J end by 0 bases, with 9 bases between. The CDR3 spans 14 residues. The CDR3 bases are TGTGCCAGCAGTCACACACCGAGCACAGATACGCAGTATTTT. Protein sequence: CASSHTPSTDTQYF.

This chain connects TRBV5-6 to TRBJ2-5; D possibly corresponds to TRBD1 (5 bases). The length of the CDR3 is 13 residues. V was clipped by 0 bases and J by 7 bases, with 10 bases between them. The germline V gene encodes CDR1 SGHDT and CDR2 YYEEEE. The CDR3 DNA is TGTGCCAGCAGCTTGGCGCAGGGTGGGACCCAGTACTTC. Its protein product is CASSLAQGGTQYF. Complete variable domain (other parts from reference TRBV5-6 and TRBJ2-5): DAGVTQSPTHLIKTRGQQVTLRCSPKSGHDTVSWYQQALGQGPQFIFQYYEEEERQRGNFPDRFSGHQFPNYSSELNVNALLLGDSALYLCASSLAQGGTQYFGPGTRLLVL.

The chain links TRBV4-2 to TRBJ1-1; no definite D call. The V and J ends lost 2 bases and 1 base respectively, with 11 bases between them. The CDR3 has 15 amino acids. Germline assignment: CDR1 LGHNA and CDR2 YNFKEQ. CDR3 sequence reads: CASSQPSTENTEAFF. CDR3 in DNA: TGTGCCAGCAGCCAACCCAGCACAGAGAACACTGAAGCTTTCTTT.

CDR3 sequence reads: CASRTSVLTDTQYF. CDR3 DNA sequence: TGTGCCAGCAGAACTAGCGTACTCACAGATACGCAGTATTTT. This chain links TRBV27 with TRBJ2-3, with TRBD2 matching over 7 bases. This CDR3 contains 14 residues. Per the germline V gene, CDR1 is MNHEY and CDR2 is SMNVEV (reference sequence). V lost 6 bases to trimming and J lost 2 bases; unmatched junction nucleotides: 5.

The chain recombines TRBV27 with TRBJ2-5; TRBD2 agrees at 7 bases. Germline values: CDR1 MNHEY, CDR2 SMNVEV (reference sequence). With V trimmed by 6 bases and J by 4 bases, 5 bases remained unmatched. CDR3 length: 13 residues. The CDR3 spells CASRTGGGETQYF. The CDR3 DNA reads as TGTGCCAGCAGGACGGGGGGAGGAGAGACCCAGTACTTC.

The chain has TRBV6-1 and TRBJ1-3, with D tentatively TRBD1 (5 bases). Germline V gene data show CDR1 as MNHNS and CDR2 as SASEGT. Trimming took off 6 bases at V and 6 bases at J, with 12 bases between the two ends. The CDR3 runs to 13 residues. CDR3 region: CASSREQQNTIYF. CDR3 coding DNA: TGTGCCAGCAGCAGGGAACAGCAAAACACCATATATTTT.

The chain carries TRBV7-9 and TRBJ1-2; TRBD1 is a possible D gene (6 bases). The CDR3 has 16 residues. The V end was cut by 5 bases, the J end by 0 bases, with 16 bases between. Germline lookup yields CDR1 SEHNR and CDR2 FQNEAQ (reference sequence). The CDR3 region is CASSLSRGAPNYGYTF. The CDR3 DNA is TGTGCCAGCAGCCTTTCTCGGGGGGCCCCTAACTATGGCTACACCTTC.

The CDR3 DNA follows: TGTGCCAGTAGTATAGATCAAGGCAGGGGCGGCTATGGCTACACCTTC. Encoded protein: CASSIDQGRGGYGYTF. The chain carries TRBV19 and TRBJ1-2, with TRBD1 as a possible D gene (6 bases). CDR3 length: 16 amino acids. The germline V and J ends were trimmed by 0 bases and 4 bases, with 15 bases remaining between them. Germline V gene lookup returns CDR1 LNHDA and CDR2 SQIVND (reference sequence). Together with reference TRBV19 and TRBJ1-2, the CDR3 gives the full variable domain: DGGITQSPKYLFRKEGQNVTLSCEQNLNHDAMYWYRQDPGQGLRLIYYSQIVNDFQKGDIAEGYSVSREKKESFPLTVTSAQKNPTAFYLCASSIDQGRGGYGYTFGSGTRLTVV.

The chain combines TRBV9 with TRBJ1-4; 9 bases match TRBD1. After removal of 3 bases from V and 5 bases from J, the junction contained 2 bases not matched to a gene. Germline lookup yields CDR1 SGDLS and CDR2 YYNGEE. This CDR3 is built from 14 residues. DNA for the CDR3: TGTGCCAGCAGCGACGGGACAGGGAATGAAAAACTGTTTTTT. Its translation: CASSDGTGNEKLFF.

The chain combines TRBV10-3 with TRBJ1-2, with D tentatively TRBD1 (6 bases). Germline lookup yields CDR1 ENHRY and CDR2 SYGVKD. CDR3 length: 13 amino acids. Trimming removed 6 bases at V and 5 bases at J, with 13 bases between. The CDR3 DNA is TGTGCCATCAGGGGCGGACAGCTTTATGGCTACACCTTC. Its protein is CAIRGGQLYGYTF.

This chain links TRBV2 with TRBJ2-4; D is perhaps TRBD1 (6 bases). V shed 7 bases and J shed 3 bases, with 19 bases lying between them. Germline V gene lookup returns CDR1 SNHLY and CDR2 FYNNEI. CDR3 length: 16 amino acids. For the CDR3, the DNA is TGTGCCAGCAAAAAGGACCCAGGCAGGGGCAAAAACATTCAGTACTTC. Translated: CASKKDPGRGKNIQYF.

The chain uses TRBV19 and TRBJ1-5, with 11 positions matching TRBD1. The germline V gene has CDR1 LNHDA and CDR2 SQIVND (reference sequence). This CDR3 is 17 amino acids long. V lost 3 bases and J lost 2; bases outside the gene matches: 6. CDR3 bases: TGTGCCAGTAGTATTGGACAGGGGGCGTTCGGCAATCAGCCCCAGCATTTT. Protein product: CASSIGQGAFGNQPQHF.

The chain carries TRBV11-3 and TRBJ2-5; 8 bases are shared with TRBD1. With 1 base clipped from V and 2 bases from J, the junction kept 3 bases outside the gene matches. The CDR3 has 15 amino acids. Germline V gene lookup returns CDR1 SGHNT and CDR2 YENEEA. In DNA, the CDR3 is TGTGCCAGCAGCTTAGGGACAGGGCTACAAGAGACCCAGTACTTC. Its protein product is CASSLGTGLQETQYF.

The chain is built from TRBV6-1 and TRBJ2-1; TRBD1 aligns across 8 bases. V shed 5 bases, J shed 5 bases, and the junction held 8 bases outside the gene matches. The CDR3 consists of 15 residues. CDR1 and CDR2 from the germline V gene are MNHNS and SASEGT. This CDR3 reads CASSPTGVPDNEQFF. The CDR3 DNA follows: TGTGCCAGCAGTCCGACAGGGGTCCCCGACAATGAGCAGTTCTTC.

The CDR3 here is CASRGGALLNEQFF. The CDR3 DNA follows: TGTGCCAGTAGGGGAGGGGCGCTTCTTAATGAGCAGTTCTTC. The chain employs TRBV19 and TRBJ2-1, with 7 positions matching TRBD2. Germline CDR1 is LNHDA and CDR2 is SQIVND (reference sequence). With V trimmed by 6 bases and J by 7 bases, 9 bases remained unmatched. The CDR3 loop spans 14 amino acids.

The chain uses TRBV4-3 and TRBJ2-5; D not certain. Trimming stripped 1 base from V and 1 base from J, with 13 bases between. The CDR3 length is 16 residues. In germline, CDR1 is LGHNA, CDR2 YSLEER. DNA of the CDR3: TGCGCCAGCAGCCAAGGCCTTTGGCTCCGCCAAGAGACCCAGTACTTC. It yields the protein CASSQGLWLRQETQYF.

The CDR3 DNA reads as TGTGCCAGCAGCCACCTGGGACAGAGAATGAACACTGAAGCTTTCTTT. Amino acid sequence: CASSHLGQRMNTEAFF. The chain couples TRBV4-2 to TRBJ1-1; 7 positions agree with TRBD1. The germline V gene encodes CDR1 LGHNA and CDR2 YNFKEQ. Losses at the gene ends were 3 bases for V and 0 bases for J; bases not matched to a gene: 7. CDR3 length: 16 amino acids.

With respect to this clone: Other DNA sequences in the sample encode the same CDR3. The chain joins TRBV18 to TRBJ1-5; tentative D call: TRBD1 (5 bases). This CDR3 is built from 13 residues. Germline lookup yields CDR1 KGHSH and CDR2 LQKENI. Trimming left V 2 bases short and J 5 bases short, with 7 bases between. The CDR3 reads CASSPGADQPQHF. The CDR3 region has the DNA TGTGCCAGCTCACCAGGGGCCGATCAGCCCCAGCATTTT.

V is TRBV5-8 and J is TRBJ2-7, with a possible D match to TRBD2 (6 bases). Germline V gene data show CDR1 as SGHTS and CDR2 as YDEGEE. The germline V and J ends were trimmed by 4 bases and 4 bases, with 12 bases remaining between them. CDR3 length: 13 residues. The CDR3 DNA is TGTGCCAGCAGCCTCCCAGGGAGGTACGAGCAGTACTTC. It encodes CASSLPGRYEQYF.

The rearrangement uses TRBV15 and TRBJ1-5; D uncertain. Trimming shortened V by 0 bases and J by 0 bases, and 12 bases separated the two germline ends. CDR1 and CDR2 (germline): LNHNV, YYDKDF (reference sequence). The CDR3 extends over 17 amino acids. The CDR3 region is CATSRDQGRHSNQPQHF. CDR3 nucleotide sequence: TGTGCCACCAGCAGAGATCAAGGGAGACATAGCAATCAGCCCCAGCATTTT.

The CDR3 DNA is TGTGCCAGCAGCACGACAGGGACGTTTTACAATGAGCAGTTCTTC. This gives the protein CASSTTGTFYNEQFF. The chain has TRBV6-5 and TRBJ2-1; 7 nucleotides match TRBD1. Germline trimming cut 6 bases from V and 4 bases from J; bases unmatched to any gene: 9. This CDR3 region has 15 residues. CDR1 and CDR2 (germline): MNHEY, SVGAGI.